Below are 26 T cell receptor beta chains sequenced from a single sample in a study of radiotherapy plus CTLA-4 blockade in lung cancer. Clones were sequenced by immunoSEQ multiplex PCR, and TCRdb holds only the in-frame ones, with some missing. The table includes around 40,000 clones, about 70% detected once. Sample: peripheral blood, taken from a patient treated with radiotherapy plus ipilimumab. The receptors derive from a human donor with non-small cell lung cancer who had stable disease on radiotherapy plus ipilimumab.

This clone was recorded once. CDR3 protein: CASSLDPSRVEQYF. In DNA, the CDR3 is TGTGCCAGCAGCTTAGATCCAAGCAGGGTTGAGCAGTACTTC. This chain uses TRBV11-3 with TRBJ2-7; D possibly corresponds to TRBD1 (5 bases). The V gene lost 0 bases and the J gene lost 7 bases, with 13 bases spanning the gap. Germline assignment: CDR1 SGHNT and CDR2 YENEEA. The CDR3 spans 14 residues.

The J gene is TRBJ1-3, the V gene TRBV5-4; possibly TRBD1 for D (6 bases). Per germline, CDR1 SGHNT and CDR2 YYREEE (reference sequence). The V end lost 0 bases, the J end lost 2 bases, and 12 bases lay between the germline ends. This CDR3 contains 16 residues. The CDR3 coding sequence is TGTGCCAGCAGCTTGGCCGGGGGGCTGGCTGGAAACACCATATATTTT. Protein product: CASSLAGGLAGNTIYF. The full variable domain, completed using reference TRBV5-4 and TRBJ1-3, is ETGVTQSPTHLIKTRGQQVTLRCSSQSGHNTVSWYQQALGQGPQFIFQYYREEENGRGNFPPRFSGLQFPNYSSELNVNALELDDSALYLCASSLAGGLAGNTIYFGEGSWLTVV.

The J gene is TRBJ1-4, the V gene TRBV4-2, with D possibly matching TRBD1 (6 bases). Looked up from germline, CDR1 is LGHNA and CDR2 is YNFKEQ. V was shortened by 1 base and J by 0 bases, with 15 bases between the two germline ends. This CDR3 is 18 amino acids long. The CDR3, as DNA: TGTGCCAGCAGCCAAGTCGGAGGACAGTTAGCAACTAATGAAAAACTGTTTTTT. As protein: CASSQVGGQLATNEKLFF.

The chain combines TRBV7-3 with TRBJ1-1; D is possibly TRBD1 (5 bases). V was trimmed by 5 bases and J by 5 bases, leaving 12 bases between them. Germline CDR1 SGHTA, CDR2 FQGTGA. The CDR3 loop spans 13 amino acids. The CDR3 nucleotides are TGTGCCAGCAGCCGGAATACAGGAACTGAAGCTTTCTTT. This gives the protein CASSRNTGTEAFF.

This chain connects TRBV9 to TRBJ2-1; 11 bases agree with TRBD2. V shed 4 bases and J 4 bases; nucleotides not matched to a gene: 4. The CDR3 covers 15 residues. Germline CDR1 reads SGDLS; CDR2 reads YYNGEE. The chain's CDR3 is CASSLTSGGYNEQFF. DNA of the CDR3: TGTGCCAGCAGCCTCACTAGCGGGGGATACAATGAGCAGTTCTTC.

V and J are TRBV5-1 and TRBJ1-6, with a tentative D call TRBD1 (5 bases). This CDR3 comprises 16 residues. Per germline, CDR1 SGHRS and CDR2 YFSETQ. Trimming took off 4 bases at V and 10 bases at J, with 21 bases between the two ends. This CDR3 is CASSLGGDRVRSPLHF. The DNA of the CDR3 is TGCGCCAGCAGCCTCGGAGGGGACCGGGTGAGGTCACCCCTCCACTTT.

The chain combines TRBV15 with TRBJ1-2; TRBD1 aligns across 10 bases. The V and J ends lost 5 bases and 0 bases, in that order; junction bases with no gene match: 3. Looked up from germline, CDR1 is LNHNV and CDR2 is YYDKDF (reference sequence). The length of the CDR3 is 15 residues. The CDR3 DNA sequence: TGTGCCACCAGCTATGGACAGGGGGCTAACTATGGCTACACCTTC. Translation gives CATSYGQGANYGYTF. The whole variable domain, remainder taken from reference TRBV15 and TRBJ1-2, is DAMVIQNPRYQVTQFGKPVTLSCSQTLNHNVMYWYQQKSSQAPKLLFHYYDKDFNNEADTPDNFQSRRPNTSFCFLDIRSPGLGDTAMYLCATSYGQGANYGYTFGSGTRLTVV.

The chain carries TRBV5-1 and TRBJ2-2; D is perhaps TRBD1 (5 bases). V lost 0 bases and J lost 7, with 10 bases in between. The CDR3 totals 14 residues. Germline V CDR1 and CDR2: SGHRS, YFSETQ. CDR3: CASSLDRFGGELFF. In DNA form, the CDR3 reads TGCGCCAGCAGCTTGGACAGGTTTGGCGGGGAGCTGTTTTTT.

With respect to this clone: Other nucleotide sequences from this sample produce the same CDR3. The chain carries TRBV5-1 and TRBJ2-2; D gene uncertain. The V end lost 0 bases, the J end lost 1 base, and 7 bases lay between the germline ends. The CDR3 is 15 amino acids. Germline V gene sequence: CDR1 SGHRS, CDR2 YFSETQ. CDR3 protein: CASSLAVGNTGELFF. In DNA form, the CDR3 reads TGCGCCAGCAGCTTGGCCGTCGGGAACACCGGGGAGCTGTTTTTT.

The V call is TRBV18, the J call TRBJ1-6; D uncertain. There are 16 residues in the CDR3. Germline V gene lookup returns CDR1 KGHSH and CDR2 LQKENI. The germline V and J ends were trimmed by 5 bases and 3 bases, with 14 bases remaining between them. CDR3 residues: CASSSLAGNYNSPLHF. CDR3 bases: TGTGCCAGCTCATCCCTTGCGGGGAACTATAATTCACCCCTCCACTTT.

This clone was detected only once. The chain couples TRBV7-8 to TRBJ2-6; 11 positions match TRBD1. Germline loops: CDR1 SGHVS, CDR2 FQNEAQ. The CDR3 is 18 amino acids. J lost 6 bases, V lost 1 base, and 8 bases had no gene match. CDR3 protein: CASSLGLGQGGVANVLTF. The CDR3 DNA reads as TGTGCCAGCAGCTTAGGTTTGGGACAGGGGGGGGTGGCCAACGTCCTGACTTTC.

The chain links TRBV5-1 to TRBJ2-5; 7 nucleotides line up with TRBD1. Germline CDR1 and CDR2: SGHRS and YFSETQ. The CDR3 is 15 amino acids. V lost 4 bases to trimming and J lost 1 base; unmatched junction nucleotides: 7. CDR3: CASSETGTPQETQYF. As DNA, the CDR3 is TGCGCCAGCAGCGAGACAGGGACACCCCAAGAGACCCAGTACTTC.

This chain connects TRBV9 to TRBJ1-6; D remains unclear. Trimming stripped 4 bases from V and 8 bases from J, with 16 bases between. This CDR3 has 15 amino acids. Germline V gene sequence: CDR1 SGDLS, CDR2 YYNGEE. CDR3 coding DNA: TGTGCCAGCAGCCCCCGAGGCGGTAGAGATTCACCCCTCCACTTT. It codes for CASSPRGGRDSPLHF. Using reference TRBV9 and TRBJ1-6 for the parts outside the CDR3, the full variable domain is DSGVTQTPKHLITATGQRVTLRCSPRSGDLSVYWYQQSLDQGLQFLIQYYNGEERAKGNILERFSAQQFPDLHSELNLSSLELGDSALYFCASSPRGGRDSPLHFGNGTRLTVT.

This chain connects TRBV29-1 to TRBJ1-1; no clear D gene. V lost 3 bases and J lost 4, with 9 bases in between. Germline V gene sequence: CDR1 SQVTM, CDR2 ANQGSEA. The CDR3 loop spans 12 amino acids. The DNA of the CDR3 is TGCAGCGTTGACGGGGTTCTCACTGAAGCTTTCTTT. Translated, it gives CSVDGVLTEAFF.

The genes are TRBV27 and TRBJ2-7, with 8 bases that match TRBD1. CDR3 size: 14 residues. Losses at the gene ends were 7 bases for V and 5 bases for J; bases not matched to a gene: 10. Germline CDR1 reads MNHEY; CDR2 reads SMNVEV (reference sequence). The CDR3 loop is CASTRTGSGHEQYF. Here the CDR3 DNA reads TGTGCCAGCACCCGGACAGGGAGTGGTCACGAGCAGTACTTC.

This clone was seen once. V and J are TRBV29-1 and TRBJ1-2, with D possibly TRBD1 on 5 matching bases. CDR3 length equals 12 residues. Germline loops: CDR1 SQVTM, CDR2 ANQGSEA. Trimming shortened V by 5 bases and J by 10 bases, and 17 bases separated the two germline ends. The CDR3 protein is CSVFMGGRDYTF. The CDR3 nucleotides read TGCAGCGTTTTTATGGGGGGTAGGGACTACACCTTC.

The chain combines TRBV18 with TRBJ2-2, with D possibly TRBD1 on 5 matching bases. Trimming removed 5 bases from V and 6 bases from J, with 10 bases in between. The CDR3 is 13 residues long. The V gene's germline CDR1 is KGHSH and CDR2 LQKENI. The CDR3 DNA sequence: TGTGCCAGCTCATCGCAGGGTTCCGGGGAGCTGTTTTTT. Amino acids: CASSSQGSGELFF.

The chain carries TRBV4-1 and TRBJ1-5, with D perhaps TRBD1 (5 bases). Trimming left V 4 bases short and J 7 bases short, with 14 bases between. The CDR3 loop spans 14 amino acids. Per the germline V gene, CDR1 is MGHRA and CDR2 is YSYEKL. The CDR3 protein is CASSRVGGVQPQHF. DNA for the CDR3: TGCGCCAGCAGCCGGGTGGGGGGGGTGCAGCCCCAGCATTTT.

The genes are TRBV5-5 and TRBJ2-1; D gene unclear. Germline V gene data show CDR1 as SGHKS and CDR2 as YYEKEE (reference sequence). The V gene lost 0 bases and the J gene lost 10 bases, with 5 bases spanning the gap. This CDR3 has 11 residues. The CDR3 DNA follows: TGTGCCAGCAGCTTGGTTCAGGAGCAGTTCTTC. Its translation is CASSLVQEQFF.

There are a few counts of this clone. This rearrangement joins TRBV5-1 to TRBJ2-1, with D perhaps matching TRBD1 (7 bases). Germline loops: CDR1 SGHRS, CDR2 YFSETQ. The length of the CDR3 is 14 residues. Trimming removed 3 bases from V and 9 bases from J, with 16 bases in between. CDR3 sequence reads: CASSWGAGGSEQFF. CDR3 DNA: TGCGCCAGCAGCTGGGGCGCAGGGGGGAGTGAGCAGTTCTTC.

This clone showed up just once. Written as DNA, the CDR3 is TGTGCCAGCAGTGAAGTTCAGCGGGGCCCTCAAGAGACCCAGTACTTC. Its translation: CASSEVQRGPQETQYF. The chain joins TRBV6-1 to TRBJ2-5, with 7 bases aligning to TRBD2. J lost 2 bases, V lost 1 base, and 7 bases had no gene match. The CDR3 consists of 16 residues. CDR1 MNHNS and CDR2 SASEGT come from the germline V gene.

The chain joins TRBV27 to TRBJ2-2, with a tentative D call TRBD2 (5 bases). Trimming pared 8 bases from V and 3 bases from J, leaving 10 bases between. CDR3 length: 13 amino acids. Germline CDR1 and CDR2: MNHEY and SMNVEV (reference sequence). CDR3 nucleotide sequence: TGTGCCAGCTCTTGGGAGCACACCGGGGAGCTGTTTTTT. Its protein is CASSWEHTGELFF.

The CDR3 sequence: CASSFDGGYEQYF. The CDR3 region has the DNA TGTGCCAGCAGCTTCGATGGAGGATACGAGCAGTACTTC. The rearrangement joins TRBV7-3 to TRBJ2-7; perhaps TRBD2 as D (5 bases). The CDR3 sequence is 13 residues long. V was shortened by 3 bases and J by 4 bases, with 10 bases between the two germline ends. Germline CDR1 is SGHTA and CDR2 is FQGTGA.

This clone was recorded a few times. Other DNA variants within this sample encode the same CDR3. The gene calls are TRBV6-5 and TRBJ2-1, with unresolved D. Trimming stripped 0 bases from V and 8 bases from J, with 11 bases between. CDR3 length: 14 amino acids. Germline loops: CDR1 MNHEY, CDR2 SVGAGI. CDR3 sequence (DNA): TGTGCCAGCAGTTACTCTTTGGGTCGGGATGAGCAGTTCTTC. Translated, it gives CASSYSLGRDEQFF.

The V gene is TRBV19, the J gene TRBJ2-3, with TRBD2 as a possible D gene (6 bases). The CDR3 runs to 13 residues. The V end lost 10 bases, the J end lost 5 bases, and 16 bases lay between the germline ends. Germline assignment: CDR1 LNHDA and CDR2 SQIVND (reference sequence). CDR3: CATSRGGGDTQYF. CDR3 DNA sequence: TGTGCCACGTCAAGGGGAGGTGGAGATACGCAGTATTTT.

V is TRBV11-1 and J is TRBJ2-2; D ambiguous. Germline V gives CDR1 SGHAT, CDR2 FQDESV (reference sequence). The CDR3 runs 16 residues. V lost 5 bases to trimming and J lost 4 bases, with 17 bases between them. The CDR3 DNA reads TGTGCCAGCAGCCTAAAACGACGGGTAGGCACCGGGGAGCTGTTTTTT. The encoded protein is CASSLKRRVGTGELFF.